These T cell receptor beta chains were read from a single sample in a study of blood T cell repertoires in COVID-19. The table came from immunoSEQ multiplex PCR; TCRdb's copy has only in-frame clones and leaves some out. Among 300,000 to 400,000 clones listed, roughly nine tenths were seen once. Material: peripheral blood. The receptor set was obtained from a woman aged 25 to 39 with COVID-19, enrolled during active disease. Each CDR3 is given with its conserved first and last residue. D genes are given only for firm matches. Clone size is shown for a subset of rows, as once, few, many or a class of expanded clone.

clone_size j_call d_call v_call cdr3_nt cdr3_aa
- TRBJ1-2 TRBD1 TRBV13 TGTGCCAGCAGCTTACGGGGGACAGGGGGCGGCTACACCTTC CASSLRGTGGGYTF
- TRBJ1-5 - TRBV19 TGTGCCAGTCGGGTCAGAGGCAATCAGCCCCAGCATTTT CASRVRGNQPQHF
- TRBJ2-7 - TRBV14 TGTGCCAGCAGCCAATTATTCCCCTACGAGCAGTACTTC CASSQLFPYEQYF
- TRBJ1-5 - TRBV7-8 TGTGCCAGCAGCCCCGGCGGGCAGCCCCAGCATTTT CASSPGGQPQHF
once TRBJ2-1 TRBD2 TRBV7-2 TGTGCCAGCAGCATCGGACTAGCATCTGAGCAGTTCTTC CASSIGLASEQFF
- TRBJ2-7 TRBD1 TRBV7-6 TGTGCCAGCAGCTCCGCGGGACAGGGGGACGAGCAGTACTTC CASSSAGQGDEQYF
- TRBJ2-6 - TRBV29-1 TGCAGCGTTATAGAGACTGGTGGGGCCAACGTCCTGACTTTC CSVIETGGANVLTF
- TRBJ1-5 TRBD1 TRBV27 TGTGCCAGCAGCGGGACAGGGGGCAATCAGCCCCAGCATTTT CASSGTGGNQPQHF
once TRBJ2-4 - TRBV7-2 TGTGCCAGCAGCTTATCTAGAGAAAACATTCAGTACTTC CASSLSRENIQYF
once TRBJ1-1 TRBD1 TRBV5-1 TGCGCCAGCAGCTTGTTGGGACAGGGTTCTAACACTGAAGCTTTCTTT CASSLLGQGSNTEAFF
- TRBJ2-7 - TRBV29-1 TGCAGCGTTGCGCGGCATGAATCCTACGAGCAGTACTTC CSVARHESYEQYF
- TRBJ1-1 TRBD1 TRBV19 TGTGCCAGTGCGGGACAGGGGAACACTGAAGCTTTCTTT CASAGQGNTEAFF
- TRBJ2-6 - TRBV14 TGTGCCAGCAGCCAAGTTTTCCCCGGGACTGGGGCCAACGTCCTGACTTTC CASSQVFPGTGANVLTF
- TRBJ2-5 TRBD1 TRBV5-6 TGTGCCAGCAGCTTCTTTAGGGGACAGGGGGCAGAGACCCAGTACTTC CASSFFRGQGAETQYF
once TRBJ2-1 TRBD2 TRBV5-8 TGTGCCAGCAGCTTTGGACTAGCGGGAGGTTACAATGAGCAGTTCTTC CASSFGLAGGYNEQFF
- TRBJ2-5 TRBD2 TRBV7-2 TGTGCCAGCAGCTTATTTCAGGCTAGCGGGAGGACTGGGGAGACCCAGTACTTC CASSLFQASGRTGETQYF
- TRBJ2-1 - TRBV2 TGTGCCAGCAGAAAAGACAGCTACAATGAGCAGTTCTTC CASRKDSYNEQFF
- TRBJ1-1 - TRBV28 TGTGCCAGCAGTCTCACAGGGACTGAAGCTTTCTTT CASSLTGTEAFF
- TRBJ1-4 - TRBV24-1 TGTGCCCCGAGGTTGGATGAAAAACTGTTTTTT CAPRLDEKLFF
- TRBJ1-2 - TRBV7-2 TGTGCCAGCAGCCCCTGGGGCAGGTTCTATGGCTACACCTTC CASSPWGRFYGYTF
- TRBJ2-1 TRBD2 TRBV7-7 TGTGCTAGCAGCGCTACTATCGGGACTAGCGAAATCAATGAGCAGTTCTTC CASSATIGTSEINEQFF
- TRBJ1-1 - TRBV24-1 TGTGCCTGCCGGGACTCTCGATCCACTGAAGCTTTCTTT CACRDSRSTEAFF
- TRBJ2-2 TRBD2 TRBV9 TGTGCCAGCAGCGTTAGCGGGGCGAACACCGGGGAGCTGTTTTTT CASSVSGANTGELFF
- TRBJ1-4 - TRBV3-1/TRBV3-2 TGTGCCAGCAGCCAAGAAGGGGGTGAAAAACTGTTTTTT CASSQEGGEKLFF
- TRBJ2-7 TRBD1 TRBV19 TGTGCCAGTAATGCAGGACAGGGTTTTTACGAGCAGTACTTC CASNAGQGFYEQYF
- TRBJ2-2 TRBD1 TRBV11-2 TGTGCCAGCAGCTTAGCGGGACAGCTACCCGGGGAGCTGTTTTTT CASSLAGQLPGELFF
- TRBJ1-6 TRBD1 TRBV5-1 TGCGCCAGCAGCTTGTTGGGACAGGGTGGCAATTCACCCCTCCACTTT CASSLLGQGGNSPLHF
- TRBJ1-5 - TRBV15 TGTGCCACCAGCAGAGTGCAGGGGCGATCGCCCCAGCATTTT CATSRVQGRSPQHF
once TRBJ1-5 - TRBV4-1 TGCGCCAGCAGCCAAGGGGCAGGACATAGCAATCAGCCCCAGCATTTT CASSQGAGHSNQPQHF
- TRBJ1-2 - TRBV4-2 TGTGCCAGCAGCCAAGATTTGGCGGGACCGGAGGGTAACTATGGCTACACCTTC CASSQDLAGPEGNYGYTF
- TRBJ2-5 - TRBV6-1 TGTGCCAGCAGTGAACGAGAACAAGAGACCCAGTACTTC CASSEREQETQYF
- TRBJ2-2 TRBD2 TRBV11-2 TGTGCCAGCAGCATGGGACTAGGCCAAACCGGGGAGCTGTTTTTT CASSMGLGQTGELFF
- TRBJ2-3 - TRBV30 TGTGCCTGGGACCCGCGCCGGGACTTTAGCACAGATACGCAGTATTTT CAWDPRRDFSTDTQYF
- TRBJ2-3 TRBD2 TRBV2 TGTGCCAGCAGAGGGGCTTGGAGCGGGGCCACAGATACGCAGTATTTT CASRGAWSGATDTQYF
- TRBJ2-7 TRBD1 TRBV15 TGTGCCACCAGCCTGCCCCGGACAGGGTCCAACGAGCAGTACTTC CATSLPRTGSNEQYF
- TRBJ1-2 - TRBV19 TGTGCCAGTAGGATCAGGGATCCCAACTATGGCTACACCTTC CASRIRDPNYGYTF
- TRBJ2-5 TRBD1 TRBV4-3 TGCGCCAGCAGCCAACGGACAGGGTTAGCAGAGACCCAGTACTTC CASSQRTGLAETQYF
- TRBJ2-2 - TRBV4-3 TGCGCCAGCAGCCAGGAGACCCCGGGGGATTTGAACACCGGGGAGCTGTTTTTT CASSQETPGDLNTGELFF
- TRBJ2-5 TRBD1 TRBV5-1 TGCGCCAGCAGCTCAGGGGGAGAAGAGACCCAGTACTTC CASSSGGEETQYF
- TRBJ2-5 - TRBV3-1/TRBV3-2 TGTGCCAGCAGCCAACGGACTTCTCAAGAGACCCAGTACTTC CASSQRTSQETQYF
- TRBJ2-1 - TRBV25-1 TGTGCCAGCAGTGGTAGCGGACCCTACAATGAGCAGTTCTTC CASSGSGPYNEQFF
- TRBJ2-5 TRBD1 TRBV28 TGTGCCAGCAGTGACCCGGCCCGCCTAAAAACAGGGGGCGGGGAGACCCAGTACTTC CASSDPARLKTGGGETQYF
- TRBJ1-2 - TRBV5-4 TGTGCCAGCAGCTTGGAAGCAGGCGCTAACTATGGCTACACCTTC CASSLEAGANYGYTF
- TRBJ2-5 - TRBV15 TGTGCCACCAGCAGAGGAATCCTAATTCGAGAGACCCAGTACTTC CATSRGILIRETQYF